This TCR beta chain derives from a study of monozygotic twins with inflammatory bowel disease. Germline lookup yields CDR1 LGHDT and CDR2 YNNKEL (reference sequence). CDR3 size: 16 residues. One entry per CDR3 protein, without DNA, is what TCRdb gives after re-calling the 5' RACE reads. This sample's table reports roughly 330,000 distinct CDR3 sequences. The sequenced material came from blood. This receptor was obtained from a human donor with ulcerative colitis or Crohn's disease, or a healthy co-twin of an affected twin (not recorded which). V gene TRBV3-1 combines with J gene TRBJ2-1; as DNA is missing, the TRBD2 call by TCRdb cannot be tested. CDR3: CASSHDRTRKSEKQFF.